This T cell receptor beta chain was captured by sequencing in a study of shared clonotypes between healthy human individuals. Produced via immunoSEQ multiplex PCR; TCRdb's table is partial and in-frame only. The data contain millions of clones, 90% to 95% of them singletons. V trimming: 4 bases; J trimming: 3 bases; junction bases outside the gene matches: 4. CDR3 size: 15 residues. Germline V CDR1 and CDR2: MGHDK, SYGVNS. Every one of the donors was a Caucasian adult that lived in Nashville, Tennessee. A split of CD4+ cells into CD45RA+ naive and CD45RA-negative memory subsets was performed. The gene calls are TRBV25-1 and TRBJ1-5, with 9 bases aligning to TRBD1. The receptor was derived from a man between 18 and 35 years old in good health. Some clones in this sample may be carry-over from other donors' samples. The sample consisted of naive CD4+ T cells from PBMCs. The subset is: CD45RA+ positively selected. CDR3 sequence: CASSATGGNNQPQHF. In DNA form, the CDR3 reads TGTGCCAGCAGTGCTACAGGGGGCAACAATCAGCCCCAGCATTTT.